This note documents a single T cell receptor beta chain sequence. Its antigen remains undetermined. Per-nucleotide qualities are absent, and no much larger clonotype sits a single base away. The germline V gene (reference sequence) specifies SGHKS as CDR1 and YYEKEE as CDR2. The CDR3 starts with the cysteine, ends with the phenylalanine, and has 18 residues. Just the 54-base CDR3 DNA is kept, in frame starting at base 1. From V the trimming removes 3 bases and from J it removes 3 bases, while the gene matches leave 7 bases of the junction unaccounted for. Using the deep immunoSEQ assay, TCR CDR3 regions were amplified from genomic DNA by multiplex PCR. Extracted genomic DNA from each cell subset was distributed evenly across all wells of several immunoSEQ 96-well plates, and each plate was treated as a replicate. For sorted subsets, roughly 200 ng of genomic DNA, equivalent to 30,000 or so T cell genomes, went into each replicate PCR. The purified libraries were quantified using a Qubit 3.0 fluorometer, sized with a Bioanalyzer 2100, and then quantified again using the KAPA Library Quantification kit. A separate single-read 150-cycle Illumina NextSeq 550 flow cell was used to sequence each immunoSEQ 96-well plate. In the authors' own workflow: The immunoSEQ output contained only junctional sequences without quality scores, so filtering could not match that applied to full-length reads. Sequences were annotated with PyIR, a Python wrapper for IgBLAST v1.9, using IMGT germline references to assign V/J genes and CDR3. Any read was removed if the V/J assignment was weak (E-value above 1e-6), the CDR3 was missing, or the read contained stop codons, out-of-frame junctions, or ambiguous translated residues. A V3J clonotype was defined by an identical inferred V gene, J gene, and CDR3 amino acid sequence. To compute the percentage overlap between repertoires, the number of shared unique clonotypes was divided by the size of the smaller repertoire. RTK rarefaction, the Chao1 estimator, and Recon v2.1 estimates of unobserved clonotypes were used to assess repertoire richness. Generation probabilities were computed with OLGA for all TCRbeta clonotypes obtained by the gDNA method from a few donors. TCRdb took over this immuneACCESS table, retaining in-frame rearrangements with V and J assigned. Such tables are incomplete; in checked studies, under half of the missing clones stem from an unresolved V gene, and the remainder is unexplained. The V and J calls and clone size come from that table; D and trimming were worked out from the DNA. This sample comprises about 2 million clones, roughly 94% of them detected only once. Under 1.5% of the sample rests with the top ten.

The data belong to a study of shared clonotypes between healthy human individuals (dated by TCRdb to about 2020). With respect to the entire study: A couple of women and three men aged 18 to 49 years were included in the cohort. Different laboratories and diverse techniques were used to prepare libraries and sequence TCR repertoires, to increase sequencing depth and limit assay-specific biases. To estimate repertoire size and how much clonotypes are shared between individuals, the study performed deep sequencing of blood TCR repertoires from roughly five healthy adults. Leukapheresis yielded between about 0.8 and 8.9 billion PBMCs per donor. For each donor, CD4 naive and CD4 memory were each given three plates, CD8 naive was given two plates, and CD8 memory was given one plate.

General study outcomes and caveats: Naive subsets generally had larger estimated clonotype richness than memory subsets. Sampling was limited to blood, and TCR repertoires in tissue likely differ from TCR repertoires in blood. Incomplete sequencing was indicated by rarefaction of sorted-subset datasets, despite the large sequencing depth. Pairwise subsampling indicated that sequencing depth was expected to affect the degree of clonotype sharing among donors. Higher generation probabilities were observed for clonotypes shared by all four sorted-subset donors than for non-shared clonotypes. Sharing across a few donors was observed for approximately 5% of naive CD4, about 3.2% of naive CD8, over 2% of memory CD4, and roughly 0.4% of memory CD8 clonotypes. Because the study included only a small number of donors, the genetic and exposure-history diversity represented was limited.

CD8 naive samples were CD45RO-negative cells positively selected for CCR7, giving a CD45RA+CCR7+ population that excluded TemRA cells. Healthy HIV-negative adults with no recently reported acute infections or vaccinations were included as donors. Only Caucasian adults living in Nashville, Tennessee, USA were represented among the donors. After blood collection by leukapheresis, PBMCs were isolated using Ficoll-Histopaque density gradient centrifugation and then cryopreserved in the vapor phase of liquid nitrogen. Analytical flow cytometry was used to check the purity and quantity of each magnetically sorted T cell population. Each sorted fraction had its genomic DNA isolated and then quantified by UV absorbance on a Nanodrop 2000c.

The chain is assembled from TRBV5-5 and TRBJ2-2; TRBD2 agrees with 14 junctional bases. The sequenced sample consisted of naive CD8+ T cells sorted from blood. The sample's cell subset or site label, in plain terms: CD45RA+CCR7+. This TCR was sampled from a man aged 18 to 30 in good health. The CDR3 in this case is CASSSATSGGGYTGELFF. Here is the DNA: TGTGCCAGCAGCTCCGCGACTAGCGGGGGGGGTTACACCGGGGAGCTGTTTTTT.